This T cell receptor beta chain was sequenced in a study of cytomegalovirus exposure and HLA in healthy donors. Study-level points and caveats: Sequencing artifact likely explains a cluster of highly shared sequence variants. For most TCR sequences rarity was the rule, although some public TCRs occurred in many donors. Later analysis associated a missense DCLRE1C variant with TCR beta V- and J-gene trimming.

Points on this clone: No antigen is known for it.

This PCR relied on a set of 60 Vbeta primers and 13 Jbeta primers. The data were produced by immunoSEQ multiplex PCR, yet TCRdb's version contains in-frame clones alone and is incomplete. The sample yields about 180,000 clones, roughly 81% seen once. This clonotype was sampled from a woman aged 18-29 years in good health and CMV-seropositive. The sample comprised PBMCs.

The CDR3 DNA sequence: TGTGCCAGCAGCGTAGTTCCGGGGAACACTGAAGCTTTCTTT. This sequence encodes CASSVVPGNTEAFF. The chain employs TRBV9 and TRBJ1-1; no clear D gene. This CDR3 has 14 amino acids. CDR1 and CDR2 from the germline V gene are SGDLS and YYNGEE. Trimming cost V 0 bases and J 1 base, with 7 bases left between them.